The 15 T cell receptor beta chains presented below share a single source sample, sequenced in a study of OX40 agonist ivuxolimab in advanced cancers. Produced via immunoSEQ multiplex PCR; TCRdb's table is partial and in-frame only. The repertoire holds 20,000 to 25,000 clones, 80% to 90% seen once, with approximately 20% in the top ten. This specimen was CD4+ or CD8+ T cells sorted from blood, taken in a trial of the OX40 agonist ivuxolimab. These receptors were obtained from an adult with an advanced solid tumor such as melanoma, head and neck, liver or kidney cancer.

In DNA form, the CDR3 reads TGTGCCAGCGGAAGCGTCGGGACAGGCTACAATGAGCAGTTCTTC. Residues: CASGSVGTGYNEQFF. The chain combines TRBV27 with TRBJ2-1; 8 nucleotides match TRBD1. V lost 8 bases and J lost 3; bases outside the gene matches: 9. The CDR3 covers 15 residues. Germline CDR1 MNHEY, CDR2 SMNVEV (reference sequence).

The CDR3, as DNA: TGTGCCAGCAGCCCCCCGCATTACACCGGGGAGCTGTTTTTT. Translation gives CASSPPHYTGELFF. V gene TRBV11-2 combines with J gene TRBJ2-2; unclear D gene. Germline V gene lookup returns CDR1 SGHAT and CDR2 FQNNGV. The CDR3 has 14 residues. The V end lost 5 bases, the J end lost 3 bases, and 10 bases lay between the germline ends. The whole variable domain, filled in from reference TRBV11-2 and TRBJ2-2, reads EAGVAQSPRYKIIEKRQSVAFWCNPISGHATLYWYQQILGQGPKLLIQFQNNGVVDDSQLPKDRFSAERLKGVDSTLKIQPAKLEDSAVYLCASSPPHYTGELFFGEGSRLTVL.

The chain links TRBV27 to TRBJ2-3, with TRBD1 identical over 7 bases. The CDR3 has 14 residues. The V segment lost 7 bases and the J segment 1 base; nucleotides outside the gene matches: 5. Germline V gene lookup returns CDR1 MNHEY and CDR2 SMNVEV (reference sequence). CDR3 sequence: CASNYRGGTDTQYF. The CDR3 DNA reads TGTGCCAGCAATTACAGGGGAGGCACAGATACGCAGTATTTT.

The count of this clone is one. The gene calls are TRBV7-9 and TRBJ2-2; D remains ambiguous. This CDR3 is built from 13 residues. Germline V gene lookup returns CDR1 SEHNR and CDR2 FQNEAQ (reference sequence). V was shortened by 2 bases and J by 4 bases, with 5 bases between the two germline ends. The DNA of the CDR3 is TGTGCCAGCAGCTTACTCGGCACCGGGGAGCTGTTTTTT. As protein: CASSLLGTGELFF.

This clone appeared once. The chain combines TRBV2 with TRBJ2-7; 9 bases are shared with TRBD1. The CDR3 is 15 amino acids. J gave up 7 bases and V 9 bases, and 16 bases lay outside the gene matches. CDR1 SNHLY and CDR2 FYNNEI come from the germline V gene. CDR3: CASHTGTGILGEQYF. CDR3 nucleotides: TGTGCCAGTCATACCGGGACAGGGATTCTTGGGGAGCAGTACTTC.

The chain combines TRBV28 with TRBJ1-4; possibly TRBD1 for D (6 bases). V shed 3 bases and J shed 6 bases, with 14 bases lying between them. The CDR3 consists of 15 residues. From germline, CDR1 is MDHEN and CDR2 SYDVKM. Here the CDR3 DNA reads TGTGCCAGCAGTTTGGGCCGGACAGCATATGAAAAACTGTTTTTT. Translation gives CASSLGRTAYEKLFF.

The V call is TRBV6-5, the J call TRBJ2-5; unclear D gene. The germline CDR1 and CDR2 sequences are MNHEY and SVGAGI. The CDR3 contains 12 residues. Trimming took 7 bases from V and 0 from J, leaving 6 bases between them. CDR3 sequence reads: CASTSDQETQYF. The CDR3, as DNA: TGTGCCAGCACCTCCGACCAAGAGACCCAGTACTTC.

This clone is categorized as medium-sized. The rearrangement uses TRBV5-3 and TRBJ1-5; tentative D call: TRBD1 (5 bases). TRBV5-3 is annotated as an ORF whose role is uncertain. The CDR3 totals 14 residues. V was pared by 5 bases and J by 7 bases, with 16 bases between. The CDR3 loop reads CARRHHQYRQPQHF. The CDR3 nucleotides are TGTGCCAGAAGACATCATCAGTACAGGCAGCCCCAGCATTTT.

The V call is TRBV14, the J call TRBJ2-3; TRBD2 might be the D (6 bases). Trimming removed 6 bases at V and 4 bases at J, with 8 bases between. The V gene's germline CDR1 is SGHDN and CDR2 FVKESK. This CDR3 is built from 12 residues. This CDR3 is CASSWDSDTQYF. Written as DNA, the CDR3 is TGTGCCAGCAGTTGGGACTCAGATACGCAGTATTTT.

In this sample, this clone turned up once. The CDR3 nucleotides read TGTGCCACCCAAACCCACCCGGCTGAAGCTTTCTTT. This encodes CATQTHPAEAFF. The V gene is TRBV19, the J gene TRBJ1-1, with D unclear. With 10 bases removed from V and 6 bases from J, the gap between germline ends came to 15 bases. This CDR3 comprises 12 residues. Per germline, CDR1 LNHDA and CDR2 SQIVND (reference sequence).

The J gene is TRBJ2-2, the V gene TRBV4-1, with a possible D match to TRBD2 (7 bases). Per germline, CDR1 MGHRA and CDR2 YSYEKL. Trimming removed 5 bases at V and 6 bases at J, with 25 bases between. The CDR3 has 18 amino acids. CDR3 in amino acids: CASSTVVGGQVFSGELFF. In DNA form, the CDR3 reads TGCGCCAGCAGCACAGTAGTCGGGGGGCAGGTCTTCTCCGGGGAGCTGTTTTTT.

The chain employs TRBV27 and TRBJ1-1, with D uncertain. CDR1 is MNHEY, CDR2 SMNVEV, per germline (reference sequence). V lost 2 bases and J 7 bases, leaving 11 bases between the germline ends. The CDR3 is 13 amino acids. CDR3 sequence reads: CASSLTSRGEAFF. In nucleotides, the CDR3 is TGTGCCAGCAGTTTAACTAGTCGGGGTGAAGCTTTCTTT.

The chain has TRBV5-1 and TRBJ2-7, with D unresolved. V lost 4 bases to trimming and J lost 2 bases, with 13 bases between them. The CDR3 runs 14 residues. The germline CDR1 and CDR2 sequences are SGHRS and YFSETQ. Written as DNA, the CDR3 is TGCGCCAGCAGCGGGTACCAGGATCCCTACGAGCAGTACTTC. Translation: CASSGYQDPYEQYF.

The chain links TRBV28 to TRBJ1-1; TRBD1 might be the D (5 bases). V dropped 5 bases and J dropped 0 bases, with 13 bases sitting between them. Germline values: CDR1 MDHEN, CDR2 SYDVKM. The CDR3 is 15 residues long. CDR3 sequence reads: CASSPMTAMNTEAFF. The CDR3 DNA is TGTGCCAGCAGTCCCATGACAGCCATGAACACTGAAGCTTTCTTT.

The chain couples TRBV13 to TRBJ1-1; D is uncertain. This CDR3 is 11 amino acids long. CDR1 is PRHDT, CDR2 FYEKMQ, per germline (reference sequence). The germline V and J ends were trimmed by 5 bases and 10 bases, with 11 bases remaining between them. CDR3 sequence (DNA): TGTGCCAGCAGCATACAGACCCTAGCTTTCTTT. It encodes CASSIQTLAFF.